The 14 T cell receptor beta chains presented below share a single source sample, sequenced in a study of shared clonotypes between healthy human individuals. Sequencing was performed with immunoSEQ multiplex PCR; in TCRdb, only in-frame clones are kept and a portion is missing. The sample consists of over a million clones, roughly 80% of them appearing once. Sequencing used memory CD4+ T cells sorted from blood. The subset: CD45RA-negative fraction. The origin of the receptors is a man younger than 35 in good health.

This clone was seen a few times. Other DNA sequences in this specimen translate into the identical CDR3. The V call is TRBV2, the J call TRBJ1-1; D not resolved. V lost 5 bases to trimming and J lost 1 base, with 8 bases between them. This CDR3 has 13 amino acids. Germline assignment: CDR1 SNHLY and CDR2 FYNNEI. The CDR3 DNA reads TGTGCCAGCAGTCGGCAGCCGAACACTGAAGCTTTCTTT. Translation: CASSRQPNTEAFF.

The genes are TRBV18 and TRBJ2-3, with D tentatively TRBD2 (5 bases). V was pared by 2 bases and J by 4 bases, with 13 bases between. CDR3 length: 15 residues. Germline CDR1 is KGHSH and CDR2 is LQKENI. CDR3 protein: CASSPSGSDADTQYF. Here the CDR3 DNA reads TGTGCCAGCTCACCATCCGGTAGCGATGCAGATACGCAGTATTTT.

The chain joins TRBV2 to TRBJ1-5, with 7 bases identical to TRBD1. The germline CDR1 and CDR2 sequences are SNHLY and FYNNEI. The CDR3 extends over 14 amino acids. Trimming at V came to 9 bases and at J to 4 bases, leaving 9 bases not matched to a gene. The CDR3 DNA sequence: TGTGCCAGTACGGGGCCAGGGGGTAATCAGCCCCAGCATTTT. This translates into CASTGPGGNQPQHF. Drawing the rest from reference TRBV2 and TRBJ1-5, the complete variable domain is EPEVTQTPSHQVTQMGQEVILRCVPISNHLYFYWYRQILGQKVEFLVSFYNNEISEKSEIFDDQFSVERPDGSNFTLKIRSTKLEDSAMYFCASTGPGGNQPQHFGDGTRLSIL.

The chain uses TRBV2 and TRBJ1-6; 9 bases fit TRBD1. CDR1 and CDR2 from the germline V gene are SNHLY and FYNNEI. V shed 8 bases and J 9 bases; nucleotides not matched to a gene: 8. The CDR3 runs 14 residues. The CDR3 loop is CASRDGTGSSPLHF. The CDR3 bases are TGTGCCAGCCGGGACGGGACAGGGAGTTCACCCCTCCACTTT.

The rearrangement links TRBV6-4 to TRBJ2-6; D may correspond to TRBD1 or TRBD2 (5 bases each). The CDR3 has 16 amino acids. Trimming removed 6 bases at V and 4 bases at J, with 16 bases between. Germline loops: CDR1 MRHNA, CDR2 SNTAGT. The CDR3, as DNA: TGTGCCAGCAGCCGAGGTGAGGGGACCGGGGCCAACGTCCTGACTTTC. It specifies CASSRGEGTGANVLTF.

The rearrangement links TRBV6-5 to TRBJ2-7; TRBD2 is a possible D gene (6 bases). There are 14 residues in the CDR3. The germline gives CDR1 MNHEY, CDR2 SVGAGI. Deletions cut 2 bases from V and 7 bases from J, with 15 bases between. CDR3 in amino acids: CASSYRRLGGEQYF. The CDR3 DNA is TGTGCCAGCAGTTACCGCCGTCTGGGGGGAGAGCAGTACTTC.

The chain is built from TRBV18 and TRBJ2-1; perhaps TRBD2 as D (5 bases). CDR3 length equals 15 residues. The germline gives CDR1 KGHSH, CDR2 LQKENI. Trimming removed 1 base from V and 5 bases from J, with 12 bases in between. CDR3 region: CASSPLMSSHNEQFF. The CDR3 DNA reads TGTGCCAGCTCACCACTCATGTCTAGCCACAATGAGCAGTTCTTC.

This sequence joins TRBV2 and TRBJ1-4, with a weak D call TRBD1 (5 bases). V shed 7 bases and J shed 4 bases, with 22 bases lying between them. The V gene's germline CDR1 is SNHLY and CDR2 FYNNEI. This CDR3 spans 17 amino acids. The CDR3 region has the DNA TGTGCCAGCAAGCCCTACGGAGGGGCGCTCGGTAATGAAAAACTGTTTTTT. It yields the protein CASKPYGGALGNEKLFF.

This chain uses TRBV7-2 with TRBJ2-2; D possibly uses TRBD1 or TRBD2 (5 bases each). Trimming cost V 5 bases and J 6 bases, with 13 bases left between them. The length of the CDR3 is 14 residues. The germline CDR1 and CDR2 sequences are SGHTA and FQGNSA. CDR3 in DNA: TGTGCCAGCAGCCCGGGACCTCCACCCGGGGAGCTGTTTTTT. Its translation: CASSPGPPPGELFF.

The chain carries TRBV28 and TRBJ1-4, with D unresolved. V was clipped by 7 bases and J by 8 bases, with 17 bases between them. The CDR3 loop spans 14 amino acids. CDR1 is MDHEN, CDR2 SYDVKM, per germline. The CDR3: CASTRVPGSEKLFF. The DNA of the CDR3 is TGTGCCAGCACCCGAGTCCCGGGGAGCGAAAAACTGTTTTTT.

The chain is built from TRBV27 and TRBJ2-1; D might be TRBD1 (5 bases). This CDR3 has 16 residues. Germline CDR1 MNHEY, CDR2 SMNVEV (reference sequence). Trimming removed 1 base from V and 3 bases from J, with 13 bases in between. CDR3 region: CASSLWAWQGYNEQFF. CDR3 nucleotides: TGTGCCAGCAGTTTATGGGCGTGGCAGGGCTACAATGAGCAGTTCTTC.

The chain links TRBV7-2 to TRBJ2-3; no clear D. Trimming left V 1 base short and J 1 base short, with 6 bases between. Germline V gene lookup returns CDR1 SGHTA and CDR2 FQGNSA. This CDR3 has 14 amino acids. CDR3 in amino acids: CASSLEWGTDTQYF. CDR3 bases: TGTGCCAGCAGCTTAGAGTGGGGCACAGATACGCAGTATTTT. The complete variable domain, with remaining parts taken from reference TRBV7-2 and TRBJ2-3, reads GAGVSQSPSNKVTEKGKDVELRCDPISGHTALYWYRQSLGQGLEFLIYFQGNSAPDKSGLPSDRFSAERTGGSVSTLTIQRTQQEDSAVYLCASSLEWGTDTQYFGPGTRLTVL.

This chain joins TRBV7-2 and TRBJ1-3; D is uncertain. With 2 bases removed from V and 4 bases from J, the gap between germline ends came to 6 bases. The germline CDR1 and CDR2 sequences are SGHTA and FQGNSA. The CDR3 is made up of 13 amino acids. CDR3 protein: CASSLRMGNTIYF. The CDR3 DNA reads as TGTGCCAGCAGCTTAAGGATGGGAAACACCATATATTTT.

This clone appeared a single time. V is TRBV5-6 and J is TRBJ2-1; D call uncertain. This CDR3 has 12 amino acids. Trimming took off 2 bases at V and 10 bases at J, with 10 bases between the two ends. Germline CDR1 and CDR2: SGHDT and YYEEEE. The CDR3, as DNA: TGTGCCAGCAGCTTTACGTATTTCGAGCAGTTCTTC. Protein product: CASSFTYFEQFF.